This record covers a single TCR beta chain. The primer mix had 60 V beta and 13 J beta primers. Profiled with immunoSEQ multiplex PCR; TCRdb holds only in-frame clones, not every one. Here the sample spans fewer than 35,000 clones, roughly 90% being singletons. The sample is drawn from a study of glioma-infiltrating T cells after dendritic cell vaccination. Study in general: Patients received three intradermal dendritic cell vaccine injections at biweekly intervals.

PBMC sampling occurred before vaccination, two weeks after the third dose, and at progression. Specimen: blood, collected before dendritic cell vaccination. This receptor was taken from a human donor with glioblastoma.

This chain's CDR3 is CASSRAGTSAYEQYF. The CDR3, as DNA: TGTGCCAGCAGCCGCGCCGGGACTAGCGCCTACGAGCAGTACTTC. V gene TRBV5-8 combines with J gene TRBJ2-7; 10 bases line up with TRBD2. Germline V lookup: CDR1 SGHTS, CDR2 YDEGEE. The CDR3 loop spans 15 amino acids. The ends lost 4 bases at V and 2 bases at J; junction bases unmatched: 6.